This TCR beta chain was profiled in a study of vaccination and CD4 T cells after COVID-19. Germline V gene sequence: CDR1 SGHKS, CDR2 YYEKEE (reference sequence). This CDR3 is 16 amino acids long. Between the trimmed V and J ends, which lost 1 base and 0 bases, there was a span of 11 bases. The treatment denotes: roughly nine-day PBMC culture with coronavirus spike peptide pools or control peptides (ViraFEST assay). Oncomine TCR Beta short-read sequencing was applied to DNA from cultured CD4+ T cells. TCRdb used MiXCR to reprocess the PCR reads, holding one entry per CDR3 protein. Of around 15,000 distinct CDR3 sequences listed, about 42% are singletons. A remark on this clonotype: The antigen is undetermined.

The clonotype comes from a human donor with COVID-19. This chain uses TRBV5-5 with TRBJ1-5; maybe TRBD1 (5 bases). Sequencing used cultured CD4+ T cells from blood. The CDR3 sequence: CASSLSGGNSNQPQHF. CDR3 in DNA: TGTGCCAGCAGCTTGTCCGGGGGAAATAGCAATCAGCCCCAGCATTTT.